This T cell receptor beta chain appears in the sequencing data of a study of cytotoxic CD8 clonotypes in ibrutinib-treated CLL (dated by TCRdb to 2020 to 2022). Background on the whole study: The cohort had about a dozen relapsed/refractory and under 16 treatment-naive patients; some 17 were IGHV unmutated. On average, each sample yielded approximately 250,000 productive templates and tens of thousands of productive rearrangements. Partial responses were observed in roughly 24 patients and complete responses in 2; after a median follow-up of 68 months, remission was maintained in roughly 14 patients and progression was observed in roughly twelve. Cryopreserved peripheral blood mononuclear cells were collected at three points: before therapy, at response, and at either sustained remission or disease progression. The response samples were drawn at a median of approximately 11 months into treatment, with a range of about 6 to 36 months. Patients were still on ibrutinib when every remission and progressive disease sample was collected. Of the approximately 86 participants in the trial, 26 had longitudinal samples available.

The time point label for this specimen denotes: approximately 25 months on ibrutinib. For TCR beta library preparation, 1.5 to 2 micrograms of genomic DNA was extracted from cryopreserved PBMCs. Longitudinal blood samples from CLL patients on ibrutinib monotherapy underwent high-throughput TCR beta sequencing. The patients were enrolled in a single-center, open-label phase 2 trial of ibrutinib monotherapy. Study-level results and caveats: At ibrutinib response clonality went up, during sustained remission it held steady, and at progression it dropped back toward baseline. Public clonotypes were rare and either shrank or stayed stable during treatment, and the rise in clonality at ibrutinib response reflected expansion of private clonotypes. Lymph node repertoires were not examined, and the timing of sampling was not matched between patients in sustained remission and those whose disease progressed. Baseline clonality exceeded that of age-matched healthy donors and correlated strongly with circulating CD8+ T-cell counts.

This clone was counted a few times. The clone's antigen remains unknown. Qualities for individual bases were not recorded, and no much larger clone is one base off. On a MiSeq, deep resolution sequencing aimed for a depth between 1 in 1 million and 1 in 200,000 T cells, with each clonotype covered approximately 9.8x on average. TCR beta libraries were generated with the immunoSEQ hsTCRB Kit. From the authors' description of their analysis: Data were analyzed with ImmunoSEQ Data Assistant and ImmunoSEQ Analyzer, with V, D and J genes assigned per IMGT definitions. Clonality, which ranges from 0 to 1, was calculated as one minus the normalized Shannon entropy of productive rearrangement frequencies. Public clonotype analysis was restricted to overrepresented clonotypes comprising at least 0.05% of each patient's repertoire. More than ten repertoires from age-matched healthy donors, obtained from immuneACCESS, served as clonality controls. TCRdb stores this immuneACCESS table with in-frame sequences only. Part of the clones is absent; in the studies checked, under half of the shortfall reflects unresolved V genes, and no reason is known for the rest. V, J and clone size are taken as reported in that table, and D and trimming were inferred from the DNA itself. A total of tens of thousands of clones appear in this sample, about two thirds of them only once. The top ten clonotypes cover 28% of the sample.

The CDR3 holds 12 amino acids from the cysteine to the phenylalanine. This entry keeps only the CDR3 DNA: 36 bases, framed from base 1. V loses 6 bases of germline sequence and J loses 3 bases, and the interval between the two ends is 6 bases. Based on the germline V gene, the CDR1 and CDR2 sequences are SNHLY and FYNNEI. The chain joins TRBV2 to TRBJ1-3, with no reliable assignment of the D segment. The sequencing here drew on PBMCs, taken after 24 months of ibrutinib treatment. This receptor was obtained from a human donor with chronic lymphocytic leukemia. The nucleotides read TGTGCCAGCAGGGGCAGTGGAAACACCATATATTTT. It specifies CASRGSGNTIYF.